A selection of T cell receptor beta chains follows, all from one sample in a study of beta chain features in type 1 diabetes. Some clones are missing from TCRdb's copy, which holds only in-frame ones; the method was immunoSEQ multiplex PCR. The data contain roughly 130,000 clones, about a sixth of them singletons. Specimen: central memory CD4+ T cells from blood. Every receptor here comes from a man aged 25 to 45 with type 1 diabetes. Both conserved end residues are part of each CDR3. D genes are given only for firm matches. Clone size, where shown, is once, few, many, or a class for clones that have expanded.

length,D,size,J,V,DNA,CDR3
16,NA,many,TRBJ2-1,TRBV29-1,TGCAGCGTTGATTCGGACGCCTCCGCTTCCTACAATGAGCAGTTCTTC,CSVDSDASASYNEQFF
13,NA,NA,TRBJ1-1,TRBV5-1,TGCGCCAGCAGCTTGAGGCAGAACGCTGAAGCTTTCTTT,CASSLRQNAEAFF
14,NA,NA,TRBJ2-5,TRBV5-1,TGCGCCAGCAGCTTGGAGGGATCTCAAGAGACCCAGTACTTC,CASSLEGSQETQYF
14,TRBD2,NA,TRBJ2-5,TRBV27,TGTGCCAGCAGTTCATGGACTAGCGTTGAGACCCAGTACTTC,CASSSWTSVETQYF
13,TRBD1,many,TRBJ1-6,TRBV2,TGTGCCAGCAGGACAGGGAGAGATTCACCCCTCCACTTT,CASRTGRDSPLHF
14,NA,NA,TRBJ1-5,TRBV16,TGTGCCAGCAGCCAAACAGATAGCAATCAGCCCCAGCATTTT,CASSQTDSNQPQHF
13,TRBD1,NA,TRBJ2-5,TRBV7-9,TGTGCCAGCAGCTCGGACAGGGTAAAGACCCAGTACTTC,CASSSDRVKTQYF
13,NA,few,TRBJ1-2,TRBV19,TGTGCCAGTAGTGCCAGAGGACAGAATGGCTACACCTTC,CASSARGQNGYTF
13,TRBD2,few,TRBJ2-3,TRBV6-5,TGTGCCAGCACCACTAGCGGGTTAGATACGCAGTATTTT,CASTTSGLDTQYF
14,TRBD1,many,TRBJ2-5,TRBV7-8,TGTGCCAGCAGCCAGGGACAGCACCAAGAGACCCAGTACTTC,CASSQGQHQETQYF
12,NA,NA,TRBJ1-6,TRBV6-5,TGTGCCAGCAGACGGACAGACTCACCCCTCCACTTT,CASRRTDSPLHF
15,NA,NA,TRBJ2-5,TRBV5-1,TGCGCCAGCAGCTTTGAAGACCGCAAACAAGAGACCCAGTACTTC,CASSFEDRKQETQYF
14,TRBD1,NA,TRBJ2-7,TRBV7-2,TGTGCCAGCAGCCACCGGGACAGGGCATACGAGCAGTACTTC,CASSHRDRAYEQYF
13,NA,NA,TRBJ2-2,TRBV11-2,TGTGCCGTCAGGACAGCTGACACCGGGGAGCTGTTTTTT,CAVRTADTGELFF
13,TRBD1,many,TRBJ1-6,TRBV7-9,TGTGCCAGCAGCCTACAGGGGGAGTCACCCCTCCACTTT,CASSLQGESPLHF
15,NA,few,TRBJ2-3,TRBV25-1,TGTGCCAGCAGTGAATATGGGGGAGGCACAGATACGCAGTATTTT,CASSEYGGGTDTQYF
13,NA,NA,TRBJ2-7,TRBV25-1,TGTGCCAGCAGATCGGGGAGCTCCTACGAGCAGTACTTC,CASRSGSSYEQYF
13,NA,NA,TRBJ1-2,TRBV6-1,TGTGCCAGCAGTGAAAGCAGGGCGGGCGGCTACACCTTC,CASSESRAGGYTF
17,TRBD2,NA,TRBJ2-3,TRBV4-3,TGCGCCAGCAGCCAAGACATTCGGCGGGGGGGCACAGATACGCAGTATTTT,CASSQDIRRGGTDTQYF
12,NA,NA,TRBJ1-2,TRBV7-9,TGTGCCAGCAGCCCCCAGGGGTATGGCTACACCTTC,CASSPQGYGYTF
14,NA,few,TRBJ2-3,TRBV5-1,TGCGCCAGCAGCCAGACTTCGCTCGGGGATACGCAGTATTTT,CASSQTSLGDTQYF
16,TRBD1,few,TRBJ1-2,TRBV4-1,TGCGCCAGCAGCCAAGAACTCAGGGGGAACAACTATGGCTACACCTTC,CASSQELRGNNYGYTF
14,TRBD1,NA,TRBJ1-2,TRBV11-2,TGTGCCAGCAGCTTCGGGACAGGGGGCGTTGGCTACACCTTC,CASSFGTGGVGYTF
16,NA,NA,TRBJ1-2,TRBV7-2,TGTGCCAGCAGCCGGAGGGACGGACCACTTAACTATGGCTACACCTTC,CASSRRDGPLNYGYTF
14,NA,few,TRBJ2-3,TRBV5-1,TGCGCCAGCAGGCCCCAGTCTAGCACAGATACGCAGTATTTT,CASRPQSSTDTQYF
14,NA,few,TRBJ1-5,TRBV6-5,TGTGCCAGCAGTTACGCGGGAAGAGGTCAGCCCCAGCATTTT,CASSYAGRGQPQHF
15,TRBD1,NA,TRBJ2-7,TRBV4-3,TGCGCCAGCAGCCAAACCTGGGGACAGGGATACGAGCAGTACTTC,CASSQTWGQGYEQYF
15,NA,few,TRBJ2-7,TRBV6-6,TGTGCCAGCAGTTACTCGCTCGGGGAGGCAAACGAGCAGTACTTC,CASSYSLGEANEQYF
19,TRBD2,NA,TRBJ2-5,TRBV7-2,TGTGCCAGCAGCACAGGCACCCGGTTAGCGGGGGGGTACCAAGAGACCCAGTACTTC,CASSTGTRLAGGYQETQYF
14,NA,few,TRBJ2-6,TRBV10-3,TGTGCCATCAAGGCAGACTCTGGGGCCAACGTCCTGACTTTC,CAIKADSGANVLTF
16,TRBD1,few,TRBJ1-4,TRBV10-3,TGTGCCATTAGCCGGGACAGGGACTCCACTAATGAAAAACTGTTTTTT,CAISRDRDSTNEKLFF
17,NA,NA,TRBJ1-6,TRBV4-3,TGCGCCAGCAGCCAAGAATATGGCAGTTTATATAATTCACCCCTCCACTTT,CASSQEYGSLYNSPLHF
14,TRBD2,few,TRBJ2-7,TRBV5-4,TGTGCCAGCAGGCCCAGCGGGGGATCCTACGAGCAGTACTTC,CASRPSGGSYEQYF
15,NA,few,TRBJ1-6,TRBV10-3,TGTGCCATCAGTGAGTCTCGGGGGGTCGAATCACCCCTCCACTTT,CAISESRGVESPLHF
15,NA,NA,TRBJ1-4,TRBV9,TGTGCCAGCAGCGTAGGAAGAGTAACTAATGAAAAACTGTTTTTT,CASSVGRVTNEKLFF
13,NA,NA,TRBJ1-2,TRBV10-3,TGTGCCAACTCGCGAGGGTACGATTATGGCTACACCTTC,CANSRGYDYGYTF
15,TRBD1,few,TRBJ1-2,TRBV9,TGTGCCAGCAGCGTAGCTACGGGGACAGGGTATGGCTACACCTTC,CASSVATGTGYGYTF
15,NA,NA,TRBJ2-1,TRBV5-6,TGTGCCAGCAGCTTGGGTGTTCAGGGGGGCAATGAGCAGTTCTTC,CASSLGVQGGNEQFF
12,NA,few,TRBJ2-7,TRBV2,TGTGCCAGCAGTGCGGGCTCCTACGAGCAGTACTTC,CASSAGSYEQYF
18,TRBD2,few,TRBJ2-3,TRBV4-3,TGCGCCAGCAGCCAAGACGGGATTAGACTAGCGGGGACAGATACGCAGTATTTT,CASSQDGIRLAGTDTQYF
17,NA,few,TRBJ2-1,TRBV11-2,TGTGCCAGCAGCTTAGCCTGGCGGGGACGCTCCTACAATGAGCAGTTCTTC,CASSLAWRGRSYNEQFF
16,NA,medium-sized,TRBJ2-2,TRBV14,TGTGCCAGCAGCCGCTATCCGGAACAAAACACCGGGGAGCTGTTTTTT,CASSRYPEQNTGELFF
15,NA,NA,TRBJ1-2,TRBV18,TGTGCCAGCTCACCTCTCCCTGAGACTAACTATGGCTACACCTTC,CASSPLPETNYGYTF
14,NA,NA,TRBJ1-3,TRBV28,TGTGCCAGCAGTTTGACGGGGATTGGAAACACCATATATTTT,CASSLTGIGNTIYF
13,NA,many,TRBJ1-2,TRBV30,TGTGCCTGGAGTGTTCGCCGGGAATGGGGCTACACCTTC,CAWSVRREWGYTF